Listed here are 9 T cell receptor beta chains from one sample, sequenced in a study of blood T cell repertoires in COVID-19. Profiled with immunoSEQ multiplex PCR; TCRdb holds only in-frame clones, not every one. The repertoire holds hundreds of thousands of clones, with less than 90% as singletons. Sequenced sample: peripheral blood. The receptors derive from a human donor in a cohort sampled during active COVID-19.

CDR3 nucleotide sequence: TGTGCCAGCAGCCCCCAGGGGACTAGCGGCGGGGAGCTGTTTTTT. Translating gives CASSPQGTSGGELFF. The chain carries TRBV7-9 and TRBJ2-2, with 11 bases fitting TRBD2. The CDR3 covers 15 residues. Trimming removed 5 bases from V and 7 bases from J; junction bases left unmatched: 6. The germline gives CDR1 SEHNR, CDR2 FQNEAQ (reference sequence).

The V call is TRBV12-5, the J call TRBJ1-6; maybe TRBD1 (6 bases). The CDR3 sequence is 14 residues long. Germline V CDR1 and CDR2: LGHNT, FRNRAP. V lost 8 bases and J 5 bases, leaving 13 bases between the germline ends. The CDR3 sequence: CASRSDSNNSPLHF. CDR3 nucleotide sequence: TGTGCTAGTAGATCGGACAGCAATAATTCACCCCTCCACTTT.

The chain combines TRBV18 with TRBJ2-2; 9 positions agree with TRBD1. V was clipped by 5 bases and J by 3 bases; unmatched bases: 10. From germline, CDR1 is KGHSH and CDR2 LQKENI. This CDR3 has 17 residues. Here the CDR3 reads CASSKGQGTGDTGELFF. CDR3 sequence (DNA): TGTGCCAGCTCAAAGGGACAGGGTACTGGTGACACCGGGGAGCTGTTTTTT. The variable domain in full, with the rest retrieved from reference TRBV18 and TRBJ2-2, is NAGVMQNPRHLVRRRGQEARLRCSPMKGHSHVYWYRQLPEEGLKFMVYLQKENIIDESGMPKERFSAEFPKEGPSILRIQQVVRGDSAAYFCASSKGQGTGDTGELFFGEGSRLTVL.

V usage is TRBV20-1 and J usage is TRBJ1-3, with D perhaps matching TRBD1 (6 bases). This CDR3 is 13 amino acids long. CDR1 is DFQATT, CDR2 SNEGSKA, per germline (reference sequence). Trimming left V 3 bases short and J 2 bases short, with 8 bases between. DNA of the CDR3: TGCAGTGCTAGTTCAGGGGCTGGAAACACCATATATTTT. This gives the protein CSASSGAGNTIYF.

This clone was recorded at least ten times. The CDR3 nucleotides are TGTGCCAGCAGCACAGGGGCCTCCTACGAGCAGTACTTC. This gives the protein CASSTGASYEQYF. The V call is TRBV27, the J call TRBJ2-7; 7 bases map to TRBD1. The CDR3 extends over 13 amino acids. CDR1 MNHEY and CDR2 SMNVEV come from the germline V gene (reference sequence). The V and J ends lost 6 bases and 0 bases, in that order; junction bases with no gene match: 2.

The V call is TRBV11-2, the J call TRBJ1-1; D remains unclear. The V end lost 2 bases, the J end lost 7 bases, and 11 bases lay between the germline ends. This CDR3 has 13 amino acids. Germline V gene lookup returns CDR1 SGHAT and CDR2 FQNNGV. The CDR3 protein is CASSLIFRGEAFF. For the CDR3, the DNA is TGTGCCAGCAGCTTAATTTTTCGGGGTGAAGCTTTCTTT.

The chain joins TRBV25-1 to TRBJ1-3; no definite D call. This CDR3 spans 16 amino acids. Germline assignment: CDR1 MGHDK and CDR2 SYGVNS. The V end lost 4 bases, the J end lost 1 base, and 14 bases lay between the germline ends. CDR3 nucleotide sequence: TGTGCCAGCAGTGGAGGGCCCGTCTTATCTGGAAACACCATATATTTT. This gives the protein CASSGGPVLSGNTIYF.

As concerns this clone: The sample contains more than one DNA sequence encoding this CDR3. V usage is TRBV19 and J usage is TRBJ2-5; D might be TRBD2 (5 bases). This CDR3 comprises 13 residues. Trimming took off 4 bases at V and 4 bases at J, with 10 bases between the two ends. Germline values: CDR1 LNHDA, CDR2 SQIVND (reference sequence). CDR3 in amino acids: CASSTSGRETQYF. CDR3 in DNA: TGTGCCAGTAGTACCTCGGGGAGAGAGACCCAGTACTTC.

The chain combines TRBV13 with TRBJ2-1, with 9 positions matching TRBD2. Per germline, CDR1 PRHDT and CDR2 FYEKMQ (reference sequence). The CDR3 covers 15 residues. The V and J ends lost 3 bases and 8 bases, in that order; junction bases with no gene match: 8. The CDR3 is CASSFGGRAVDEQFF. CDR3 DNA sequence: TGTGCCAGCAGCTTCGGCGGGAGGGCAGTGGATGAGCAGTTCTTC. The complete variable domain, with remaining parts taken from reference TRBV13 and TRBJ2-1, reads AAGVIQSPRHLIKEKRETATLKCYPIPRHDTVYWYQQGPGQDPQFLISFYEKMQSDKGSIPDRFSAQQFSDYHSELNMSSLELGDSALYFCASSFGGRAVDEQFFGPGTRLTVL.